Following are 25 T cell receptor beta chains from one sample sequenced in a study of T-cell reconstitution after alpha-beta-depleted transplantation in children (dated by TCRdb to 2016 to 2017). Library preparation used PCR. Sequencing was carried out with an Illumina HiSeq 2500. TCR library preparation used molecular barcoding, with unique molecular identifiers applied to normalize quantification of the TCRbeta repertoire. Clones were called with MiXCR by TCRdb after fastp trimmed the public reads at Q25, and only in-frame beta chains were retained. Every distinct CDR3 protein forms one entry, paired with its most common genes and DNA. This sample lists 500,000 to 600,000 distinct CDR3 sequences; more than 20% were detected once. The ten largest clones capture about a third of the sample. The treatment or condition label of this sample denotes: allogeneic hematopoietic cell transplantation with graft depleted of TCRalphabeta T cells and CD19 B cells.

The sample consisted of PBMCs, taken before TCRalphabeta/CD19-depleted stem cell transplant. These receptors were collected from a boy less than two years old with Wiskott-Aldrich syndrome, due to receive a stem cell transplant.

J is TRBJ2-1 and V is TRBV7-2, with D unclear. The CDR3 spans 15 residues. Trimming shortened V by 1 base and J by 2 bases, and 9 bases separated the two germline ends. Germline lookup yields CDR1 SGHTA and CDR2 FQGNSA. The DNA for the CDR3 is TGTGCCAGCAGCTTAGTCGGTCCCGCCTACAATGAGCAGTTCTTC. The encoded protein is CASSLVGPAYNEQFF.

This clonotype was seen a handful of times. V and J are TRBV5-1 and TRBJ2-7; D not certain. The germline V gene has CDR1 SGHRS and CDR2 YFSETQ. CDR3 length equals 14 residues. The V gene lost 0 bases and the J gene lost 3 bases, with 10 bases spanning the gap. CDR3 residues: CASSLAPRVYEQYF. CDR3 DNA sequence: TGCGCCAGCAGCTTGGCCCCTCGAGTCTACGAGCAGTACTTC.

There are a few counts of this clonotype. This chain connects TRBV20-1 to TRBJ2-2, with 8 bases fitting TRBD1. Per germline, CDR1 DFQATT and CDR2 SNEGSKA (reference sequence). The CDR3 runs 14 residues. With 3 bases clipped from V and 5 bases from J, the junction kept 5 bases outside the gene matches. The CDR3 spells CSASDWTGTGELFF. In DNA, the CDR3 is TGCAGTGCTAGTGACTGGACAGGGACCGGGGAGCTGTTTTTT.

The V gene is TRBV28, the J gene TRBJ2-7; D is unresolved. Germline CDR1 is MDHEN and CDR2 is SYDVKM. The CDR3 covers 13 residues. V was shortened by 1 base and J by 0 bases, with 4 bases between the two germline ends. The chain's CDR3 is CASSLSYSYEQYF. The CDR3 coding sequence is TGTGCCAGCAGTTTATCTTACTCCTACGAGCAGTACTTC.

This clonotype was seen more than once but under ten times. V gene TRBV12-3 or TRBV12-4 combines with J gene TRBJ2-1, with a possible D match to TRBD2 (6 bases). V was clipped by 7 bases and J by 6 bases, with 13 bases between them. The CDR3 is 13 residues long. CDR3 DNA: TGTGCCAGCACCTGGGACTCCCTCAATGAGCAGTTCTTC. It codes for CASTWDSLNEQFF.

This chain uses TRBV29-1 with TRBJ2-3; no clear D gene. The CDR3 loop spans 11 amino acids. Trimming took off 4 bases at V and 7 bases at J, with 9 bases between the two ends. Germline assignment: CDR1 SQVTM and CDR2 ANQGSEA. The CDR3 coding sequence is TGCAGCGTTGGAGGAGCGAATACGCAGTATTTT. Translating gives CSVGGANTQYF.

In this sample, this clonotype turned up a few times. The V gene is TRBV2, the J gene TRBJ2-5; D is uncertain. This CDR3 contains 12 residues. V was cut by 6 bases and J by 0 bases, with 5 bases left in between. Germline CDR1 and CDR2: SNHLY and FYNNEI. CDR3 DNA: TGTGCCAGCAGGTCTTACCAAGAGACCCAGTACTTC. Its translation is CASRSYQETQYF.

This chain uses TRBV5-1 with TRBJ2-1, with 7 bases aligning to TRBD2. V gave up 5 bases and J gave up 3 bases; unmatched junction bases: 8. The CDR3 loop spans 15 amino acids. CDR1 SGHRS and CDR2 YFSETQ come from the germline V gene. In nucleotides, the CDR3 is TGCGCCAGCAGTTCCACTAGCGCCAACTACAATGAGCAGTTCTTC. It encodes CASSSTSANYNEQFF. Full variable domain (outside the CDR3, taken from reference TRBV5-1 and TRBJ2-1): KAGVTQTPRYLIKTRGQQVTLSCSPISGHRSVSWYQQTPGQGLQFLFEYFSETQRNKGNFPGRFSGRQFSNSRSEMNVSTLELGDSALYLCASSSTSANYNEQFFGPGTRLTVL.

J is TRBJ2-5 and V is TRBV5-1; the D is unclear. Germline CDR1 reads SGHRS; CDR2 reads YFSETQ. The germline V and J ends were trimmed by 0 bases and 5 bases, with 20 bases remaining between them. This CDR3 is 17 amino acids long. In DNA form, the CDR3 reads TGCGCCAGCAGCTTGGCCTTCGAGACCTCCCTCCCCGAGACCCAGTACTTC. Protein sequence: CASSLAFETSLPETQYF.

The V call is TRBV12-3 or TRBV12-4, the J call TRBJ2-3, with D perhaps matching TRBD1 (5 bases). This CDR3 is 12 amino acids long. V was pared by 5 bases and J by 9 bases, with 12 bases between. The CDR3 DNA sequence: TGTGCCAGCAGTCCAAGGGGTCGGACGCAGTATTTT. It encodes CASSPRGRTQYF.

This clonotype was observed a handful of times. V is TRBV27 and J is TRBJ2-7, with D possibly matching TRBD1 (6 bases). Germline CDR1 and CDR2: MNHEY and SMNVEV (reference sequence). V dropped 5 bases and J dropped 3 bases, with 11 bases sitting between them. CDR3 length equals 13 residues. The CDR3 DNA sequence: TGTGCCAGCAGTCCGGACAGACGCTACGAGCAGTACTTC. This translates into CASSPDRRYEQYF.

The chain uses TRBV29-1 and TRBJ2-3; D ambiguous. The CDR3 is 14 amino acids. Germline-derived CDR1 and CDR2 are SQVTM and ANQGSEA. The V and J ends lost 1 base and 0 bases respectively, with 8 bases between them. This chain's CDR3 is CSVEGANSTDTQYF. DNA for the CDR3: TGCAGCGTTGAAGGGGCCAATAGCACAGATACGCAGTATTTT.

This clonotype was detected a few times. The CDR3 DNA reads as TGTGCCAGCGAGGACCGGGACCGATACTACAATGAGCAGTTCTTC. This translates into CASEDRDRYYNEQFF. This chain joins TRBV28 and TRBJ2-1, with D perhaps TRBD1 or TRBD2 (5 bases each). This CDR3 comprises 15 residues. Germline V lookup: CDR1 MDHEN, CDR2 SYDVKM. V was clipped by 8 bases and J by 3 bases, with 17 bases between them. The full variable domain, completed using reference TRBV28 and TRBJ2-1, is DVKVTQSSRYLVKRTGEKVFLECVQDMDHENMFWYRQDPGLGLRLIYFSYDVKMKEKGDIPEGYSVSREKKERFSLILESASTNQTSMYLCASEDRDRYYNEQFFGPGTRLTVL.

This clonotype was seen a handful of times. V usage is TRBV6-5 and J usage is TRBJ1-6, with a possible D match to TRBD1 (5 bases). V dropped 0 bases and J dropped 9 bases, with 24 bases sitting between them. This CDR3 spans 19 amino acids. Germline-derived CDR1 and CDR2 are MNHEY and SVGAGI. The CDR3 DNA reads as TGTGCCAGCAGTTACTCGAACTTAAAAAGGTCCGGGGCTTGTTCACCCCTCCACTTT. As protein: CASSYSNLKRSGACSPLHF.

This clonotype occurred a few times. The V and J genes are TRBV5-1 and TRBJ1-4; 11 positions match TRBD1. Losses at the gene ends were 4 bases for V and 5 bases for J; bases not matched to a gene: 1. This CDR3 has 14 residues. Germline values: CDR1 SGHRS, CDR2 YFSETQ. CDR3 sequence: CASSRDRGNEKLFF. The CDR3 coding sequence is TGCGCCAGCAGCAGGGACAGGGGGAATGAAAAACTGTTTTTT.

This clonotype has more than one count but fewer than ten. The chain couples TRBV12-3 or TRBV12-4 to TRBJ1-6; TRBD1 might be the D (6 bases). The ends were cut back, 8 bases at V and 7 bases at J, with 12 bases in the middle. The CDR3 is made up of 13 amino acids. CDR3 region: CASGGRENSPLHF. The CDR3 DNA reads as TGTGCCAGCGGGGGCAGGGAGAATTCACCCCTCCACTTT.

This clonotype came up a few times. The chain employs TRBV7-8 and TRBJ1-2; 8 positions match TRBD1. The trim removed 1 base at V and 2 bases at J, leaving 9 bases unmatched. This CDR3 has 17 amino acids. CDR1 SGHVS and CDR2 FQNEAQ come from the germline V gene. In DNA form, the CDR3 reads TGTGCCAGCAGCTTAGGCTTGACAGGGGCCCACAACTATGGCTACACCTTC. This translates into CASSLGLTGAHNYGYTF.

The chain employs TRBV5-1 and TRBJ1-1; D gene ambiguous. Germline-derived CDR1 and CDR2 are SGHRS and YFSETQ. The CDR3 contains 17 residues. V lost 0 bases, J lost 3 bases, and 18 bases lay in between. CDR3: CASSLVPLGGFYTEAFF. The DNA of the CDR3 is TGCGCCAGCAGCTTGGTCCCCCTTGGCGGATTCTACACTGAAGCTTTCTTT.

The genes are TRBV7-3 and TRBJ2-1; 8 bases align to TRBD2. The CDR3 length is 15 residues. CDR1 SGHTA and CDR2 FQGTGA come from the germline V gene. With V trimmed by 5 bases and J by 6 bases, 9 bases remained unmatched. The CDR3 nucleotides are TGTGCCAGCAGCCGACAAGCGGGAGTGGGCAATGAGCAGTTCTTC. Protein: CASSRQAGVGNEQFF.

This clonotype showed up just a few times. The CDR3 is CASTTSGTLGETQYF. CDR3 DNA: TGCGCCAGCACTACTAGCGGGACCCTGGGAGAGACCCAGTACTTC. The chain couples TRBV5-1 to TRBJ2-5; 10 nucleotides agree with TRBD2. The CDR3 runs 15 residues. CDR1 is SGHRS and CDR2 is YFSETQ in the germline V gene. V was pared by 6 bases and J by 4 bases, with 9 bases of the junction left unmatched.

Only a few counts were recorded for this clonotype. The chain couples TRBV20-1 to TRBJ1-2, with 7 nucleotides matching TRBD1. V shed 4 bases, J shed 4 bases, and the junction held 3 bases outside the gene matches. Germline assignment: CDR1 DFQATT and CDR2 SNEGSKA (reference sequence). The CDR3 is 12 amino acids. The CDR3, as DNA: TGCAGTGCTACCACAGGGGCCTATGGCTACACCTTC. Translating it yields CSATTGAYGYTF.

V is TRBV6-5 and J is TRBJ2-1; 10 bases are a match to TRBD2. V trimming: 2 bases; J trimming: 4 bases; junction bases outside the gene matches: 5. The germline gives CDR1 MNHEY, CDR2 SVGAGI. This CDR3 spans 16 amino acids. In DNA, the CDR3 is TGTGCCAGCAGTTACCGGAGCGGGAGGGTATACAATGAGCAGTTCTTC. It yields the protein CASSYRSGRVYNEQFF.

The genes are TRBV12-3 or TRBV12-4 and TRBJ2-1; 11 bases fit TRBD2. V was clipped by 5 bases and J by 9 bases; unmatched bases: 12. The CDR3 is 16 residues long. Here the CDR3 reads CASSTSGRGRGGEQFF. The CDR3 bases are TGTGCCAGCAGTACTAGCGGGAGAGGAAGGGGGGGTGAGCAGTTCTTC.

There are a few counts of this clonotype. The chain recombines TRBV5-6 with TRBJ2-4, with D uncertain. Trimming took off 0 bases at V and 0 bases at J, with 13 bases between the two ends. Germline values: CDR1 SGHDT, CDR2 YYEEEE. The CDR3 has 17 amino acids. The CDR3 region is CASSLAGRVTAKNIQYF. In nucleotides, the CDR3 is TGTGCCAGCAGCTTGGCCGGCCGAGTTACAGCCAAAAACATTCAGTACTTC.

The chain couples TRBV29-1 to TRBJ2-3; no reliable D call. The CDR3 runs 15 residues. Trimming pared 5 bases from V and 0 bases from J, leaving 15 bases between. The germline V gene has CDR1 SQVTM and CDR2 ANQGSEA. The CDR3 nucleotides read TGCAGCGTTAAGGAGACCGTAACCAGCACAGATACGCAGTATTTT. This codes for CSVKETVTSTDTQYF.